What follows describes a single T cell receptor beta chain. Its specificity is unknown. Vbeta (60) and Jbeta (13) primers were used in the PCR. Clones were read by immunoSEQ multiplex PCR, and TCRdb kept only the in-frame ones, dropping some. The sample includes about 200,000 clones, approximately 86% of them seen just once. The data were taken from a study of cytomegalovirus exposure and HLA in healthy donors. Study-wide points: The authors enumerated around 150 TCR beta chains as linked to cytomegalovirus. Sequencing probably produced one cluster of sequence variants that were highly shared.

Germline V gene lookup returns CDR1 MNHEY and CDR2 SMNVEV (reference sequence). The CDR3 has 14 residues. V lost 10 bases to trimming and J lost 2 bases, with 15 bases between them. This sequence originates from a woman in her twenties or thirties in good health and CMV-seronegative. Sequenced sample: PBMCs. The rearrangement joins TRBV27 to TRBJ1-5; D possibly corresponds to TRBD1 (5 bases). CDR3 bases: TGTGCCACCTCAACGTGGGGCGGCAATCAGCCCCAGCATTTT. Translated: CATSTWGGNQPQHF.